This T cell receptor beta chain was recorded in a study of T-cell reconstitution after alpha-beta-depleted transplantation in children. Study-wide points: There were reportedly several hundred expanded graft clones from which alpha-beta T cells came about two months after transplant.

CDR3 length equals 20 residues. Per the germline V gene, CDR1 is SGHRS and CDR2 is YFSETQ. J lost 4 bases, V lost 4 bases, and 22 bases had no gene match. The TCRbeta library incorporated unique molecular identifiers. Each CDR3 protein gets one entry after TCRdb re-called the PCR reads with MiXCR. Of approximately 520,000 distinct CDR3 sequences detected, over 10% appear once; the ten largest clones hold around 15%. There are a few counts of this clonotype. Its specificity is not known. The input for sequencing was PBMCs, mostly from graft donor cells, taken 180 days after TCRalphabeta/CD19-depleted stem cell transplant. The sequence was collected from a female patient aged 2 to 10 who had a stem cell transplant for aplastic anemia, so the T cells may come from the graft donor. The chain couples TRBV5-1 to TRBJ2-3; 9 positions agree with TRBD1. CDR3: CASSRYSGTGYLASPDTQYF. The CDR3 nucleotides read TGCGCCAGCAGCCGATACTCCGGGACAGGGTACCTAGCCAGCCCAGATACGCAGTATTTT.